One sample yielded the 27 T cell receptor beta chains listed below, sequenced in a study of T-cell reconstitution after alpha-beta-depleted transplantation in children. The TCRbeta library was prepared with unique molecular identifiers. Via MiXCR, TCRdb re-called the PCR reads, giving one row per CDR3 protein. The table records over 120,000 distinct CDR3 sequences, around 10% of them present only once. Sequenced here: PBMCs, mostly from graft donor cells, sampled 180 days after TCRalphabeta/CD19-depleted stem cell transplant. The receptors come from a female patient under 10 years old who had a stem cell transplant for congenital amegakaryocytic thrombocytopenia, so the T cells may come from the graft donor.

This clonotype showed up many times. The chain combines TRBV4-1 with TRBJ1-1, with D possibly TRBD1 on 5 matching bases. V was pared by 0 bases and J by 9 bases, with 17 bases between. Germline V gene sequence: CDR1 MGHRA, CDR2 YSYEKL. CDR3 length: 15 residues. The CDR3 here is CASSQDLWLGPKAFF. In nucleotides, the CDR3 is TGCGCCAGCAGCCAAGACCTGTGGCTGGGGCCTAAAGCTTTCTTT.

In its sample, this clonotype was seen many times. The chain has TRBV7-2 and TRBJ1-3, with D perhaps TRBD1 (5 bases). There are 15 residues in the CDR3. Trimming pared 5 bases from V and 0 bases from J, leaving 11 bases between. Germline CDR1 and CDR2: SGHTA and FQGNSA. CDR3 protein: CASSLGPSSGNTIYF. The CDR3 bases are TGTGCCAGCAGCCTGGGACCATCCTCTGGAAACACCATATATTTT.

A remark on this clonotype: A much bigger clone sits one base away, suggesting this may be a read error. The gene calls are TRBV10-3 and TRBJ2-1; D is perhaps TRBD1 or TRBD2 (6 bases each). The germline CDR1 and CDR2 sequences are ENHRY and SYGVKD. The CDR3 runs to 16 residues. The CDR3 is CDISELGGLTYNEQFF. The DNA for the CDR3 is TGTGACATCAGTGAGTTAGGGGGGTTGACATACAATGAGCAGTTCTTC.

This clonotype qualifies as medium-sized. This sequence joins TRBV7-3 and TRBJ1-1, with TRBD1 matching 7 bases. With V trimmed by 5 bases and J by 3 bases, 3 bases remained unmatched. CDR3 length: 13 amino acids. From germline, CDR1 is SGHTA and CDR2 FQGTGA. CDR3 amino acids: CASSPDRDTEAFF. CDR3 DNA: TGTGCCAGCAGCCCCGACAGGGACACTGAAGCTTTCTTT.

The sample holds a few counts of this clonotype. The rearrangement links TRBV20-1 to TRBJ2-7; maybe TRBD2 (5 bases). The CDR3 loop spans 14 amino acids. The V gene lost 1 base and the J gene lost 0 bases, with 10 bases spanning the gap. CDR1 and CDR2 from the germline V gene are DFQATT and SNEGSKA (reference sequence). The CDR3 sequence: CSARVAGSSYEQYF. Written as DNA, the CDR3 is TGCAGTGCTAGAGTCGCGGGTAGCTCCTACGAGCAGTACTTC.

This clonotype was recorded a few times. The chain has TRBV20-1 and TRBJ2-5; maybe TRBD2 (7 bases). This CDR3 has 12 residues. CDR1 and CDR2 from the germline V gene are DFQATT and SNEGSKA (reference sequence). V lost 8 bases and J lost 4, with 14 bases in between. The CDR3 coding sequence is TGCAGTCCCTCCCGGGGGGCAGAGACCCAGTACTTC. It is translated as CSPSRGAETQYF.

This clonotype has at least ten counts. The chain is built from TRBV5-1 and TRBJ2-7; D possibly corresponds to TRBD2 (5 bases). V lost 2 bases, J lost 3 bases, and 12 bases lay in between. Per the germline V gene, CDR1 is SGHRS and CDR2 is YFSETQ. This CDR3 is built from 14 residues. In DNA, the CDR3 is TGCGCCAGCAGCTTAGGTTTTCGGGACTACGAGCAGTACTTC. The encoded protein is CASSLGFRDYEQYF.

This clonotype was picked up many times. This chain uses TRBV10-3 with TRBJ2-3; 13 nucleotides match TRBD2. CDR3 length: 20 residues. V dropped 3 bases and J dropped 5; count of bases not matched to a gene: 17. Germline CDR1 ENHRY, CDR2 SYGVKD. This chain's CDR3 is CAISDQKPLLAGGRGDTQYF. The CDR3 bases are TGTGCCATCAGTGATCAGAAGCCTCTACTAGCGGGAGGGAGGGGAGATACGCAGTATTTT.

This clonotype was detected ten times or more. The chain has TRBV5-1 and TRBJ2-1, with D possibly being TRBD2 (5 bases). Germline CDR1 reads SGHRS; CDR2 reads YFSETQ. This CDR3 is 14 amino acids long. The ends were cut back, 4 bases at V and 3 bases at J, with 11 bases in the middle. CDR3 bases: TGCGCCAGCAGCATGGACTCCGTCTACAATGAGCAGTTCTTC. This gives the protein CASSMDSVYNEQFF.

This clonotype was recorded many times. The chain carries TRBV20-1 and TRBJ1-6; TRBD1 is a possible D gene (5 bases). Germline V gene lookup returns CDR1 DFQATT and CDR2 SNEGSKA (reference sequence). Trimming took 5 bases from V and 6 from J, leaving 14 bases between them. This CDR3 comprises 14 residues. CDR3 sequence (DNA): TGCAGTGCTCCTTCTGGGGGTAGTAATTCACCCCTCCACTTT. As protein: CSAPSGGSNSPLHF.

The J gene is TRBJ2-3, the V gene TRBV5-1; 12 positions agree with TRBD2. The CDR3 is 19 residues long. CDR1 is SGHRS, CDR2 YFSETQ, per germline. V dropped 3 bases and J dropped 0; count of bases not matched to a gene: 11. CDR3 nucleotide sequence: TGCGCCAGCAGCTGGGAAGGACTAGCGGGGTACTCTAGCACAGATACGCAGTATTTT. This gives the protein CASSWEGLAGYSSTDTQYF.

V usage is TRBV30 and J usage is TRBJ2-2; no reliable D call. Looked up from germline, CDR1 is GTSNPN and CDR2 is SVGIG (reference sequence). Trimming removed 0 bases at V and 1 base at J, with 12 bases between. The CDR3 spans 16 residues. The CDR3 DNA reads as TGTGCCTGGAGTGTAAGAACGGCTAGGAACACCGGGGAGCTGTTTTTT. This codes for CAWSVRTARNTGELFF.

This clonotype was observed many times. Mismatch with germline at one junction end may stem from a read error. The gene calls are TRBV12-3 or TRBV12-4 and TRBJ2-3; no clear D gene. This CDR3 is built from 13 residues. CDR3 in amino acids: CASSRPKTGSVDF. The CDR3 DNA follows: TGTGCCAGCAGCCGACCTAAAACTGGCTCGGTGGATTTT.

The chain combines TRBV20-1 with TRBJ2-7; D unclear. The CDR3 runs to 14 residues. The ends were cut back, 4 bases at V and 7 bases at J, with 20 bases in the middle. Germline CDR1 is DFQATT and CDR2 is SNEGSKA (reference sequence). CDR3: CSAISRTALGEQYF. The CDR3 DNA sequence: TGCAGTGCTATATCACGGACGGCCCTTGGAGAGCAGTACTTC.

This clonotype was seen a few times. This chain uses TRBV11-2 with TRBJ2-3; a weak D match, TRBD2 (6 bases). CDR3 length: 14 amino acids. The V gene's germline CDR1 is SGHAT and CDR2 FQNNGV. V gave up 5 bases and J gave up 4 bases, with 13 bases separating them. Here the CDR3 DNA reads TGTGCCAGCAGCCGAGGTGGGGAGGCAGATACGCAGTATTTT. Translation: CASSRGGEADTQYF. Combining the CDR3 with reference TRBV11-2 and TRBJ2-3 gives the whole variable domain EAGVAQSPRYKIIEKRQSVAFWCNPISGHATLYWYQQILGQGPKLLIQFQNNGVVDDSQLPKDRFSAERLKGVDSTLKIQPAKLEDSAVYLCASSRGGEADTQYFGPGTRLTVL.

This clonotype was detected ten times or more. The chain employs TRBV2 and TRBJ1-4; D is uncertain. The germline gives CDR1 SNHLY, CDR2 FYNNEI. V lost 5 bases, J lost 1 base, and 8 bases lay in between. This CDR3 is built from 14 residues. The CDR3 nucleotides read TGTGCCAGCAGTCCTGTGGGAACTAATGAAAAACTGTTTTTT. Translation: CASSPVGTNEKLFF.

This clonotype was recorded at least ten times. The rearrangement joins TRBV6-1 to TRBJ2-7, with TRBD1 as a possible D gene (6 bases). CDR1 MNHNS and CDR2 SASEGT come from the germline V gene. The CDR3 consists of 14 residues. Between the trimmed V and J ends, which lost 8 bases and 5 bases, there was a span of 19 bases. The CDR3 spells CASGRSRGLDEQYF. CDR3 sequence (DNA): TGTGCCAGCGGGCGGTCCAGGGGTCTGGACGAGCAGTACTTC.

Ten or more counts support this clonotype. This chain connects TRBV12-3 or TRBV12-4 to TRBJ2-3; D is unclear. This CDR3 has 14 residues. The V and J ends lost 3 bases and 5 bases respectively, with 12 bases between them. The CDR3 DNA reads TGTGCCAGCAGTTTTGAGCTACTGGGAGATACGCAGTATTTT. Translated: CASSFELLGDTQYF.

This clonotype was recorded a few times. The chain joins TRBV20-1 to TRBJ1-4; tentative D call: TRBD1 (6 bases). Germline CDR1 DFQATT, CDR2 SNEGSKA (reference sequence). The CDR3 has 14 residues. The germline V and J ends were trimmed by 6 bases and 7 bases, with 18 bases remaining between them. CDR3 sequence reads: CSAESGGAGEKLFF. CDR3 in DNA: TGCAGTGCCGAAAGCGGGGGCGCGGGTGAAAAACTGTTTTTT.

The rearrangement uses TRBV15 and TRBJ2-7; 8 nucleotides align to TRBD2. The germline V gene encodes CDR1 LNHNV and CDR2 YYDKDF (reference sequence). There are 13 residues in the CDR3. J gave up 7 bases and V 5 bases, and 7 bases lay outside the gene matches. The CDR3 DNA reads as TGTGCCACCAGCTCGGGGGGGGTAGGGGAGCAGTACTTC. Protein sequence: CATSSGGVGEQYF.

The sample holds a few counts of this clonotype. This chain connects TRBV7-2 to TRBJ2-1, with TRBD2 matching over 13 bases. This CDR3 has 16 amino acids. Germline values: CDR1 SGHTA, CDR2 FQGNSA. The V gene end was trimmed by 2 bases and the J gene end by 6 bases; junction bases not matched to a gene: 4. CDR3 in amino acids: CASSLTGTSGTNEQFF. As DNA, the CDR3 is TGTGCCAGCAGCTTAACCGGGACTAGCGGGACCAATGAGCAGTTCTTC. Based on the CDR3 plus reference TRBV7-2 and TRBJ2-1, the full variable domain is GAGVSQSPSNKVTEKGKDVELRCDPISGHTALYWYRQSLGQGLEFLIYFQGNSAPDKSGLPSDRFSAERTGGSVSTLTIQRTQQEDSAVYLCASSLTGTSGTNEQFFGPGTRLTVL.

The sample holds many counts of this clonotype. The CDR3 DNA is TGTGCCAGCAGCCCCCCTTTCGGCGGGAGTAGGGAGCAGTTCTTC. It specifies CASSPPFGGSREQFF. J is TRBJ2-1 and V is TRBV7-2; 7 nucleotides agree with TRBD2. V was pared by 5 bases and J by 10 bases, with 14 bases of the junction left unmatched. CDR3 length equals 15 residues. Per germline, CDR1 SGHTA and CDR2 FQGNSA.

Many counts were recorded for this clonotype. The chain couples TRBV20-1 to TRBJ2-7; 7 bases are shared with TRBD2. Germline CDR1 reads DFQATT; CDR2 reads SNEGSKA (reference sequence). CDR3 length equals 12 residues. In nucleotides, the CDR3 is TGCAGAGCAGCGGGGAAGGGCTACGAGCAGTACTTC. Its protein product is CRAAGKGYEQYF.

This clonotype has only a few counts. The gene calls are TRBV28 and TRBJ1-4, with a weak D call TRBD1 (5 bases). CDR1 and CDR2 from the germline V gene are MDHEN and SYDVKM. This CDR3 comprises 13 residues. V was clipped by 4 bases and J by 3 bases, with 6 bases between them. DNA for the CDR3: TGTGCCAGCAGTTCAGGGTCTAATGAAAAACTGTTTTTT. It codes for CASSSGSNEKLFF.

The V gene is TRBV20-1, the J gene TRBJ1-1; 11 bases align to TRBD1. The V segment lost 1 base and the J segment 2 bases; nucleotides outside the gene matches: 3. Germline V gene lookup returns CDR1 DFQATT and CDR2 SNEGSKA (reference sequence). The CDR3 length is 15 residues. The CDR3 nucleotides are TGCAGTGCTAGAGCCGGGACAGGGGGAAACACTGAAGCTTTCTTT. Protein: CSARAGTGGNTEAFF.

The CDR3 DNA sequence: TGTGCCAGTAGTGGGGCGGGCTACAATGAGCAGTTCTTC. Protein sequence: CASSGAGYNEQFF. The rearrangement links TRBV19 to TRBJ2-1; D is perhaps TRBD1 or TRBD2 (5 bases each). Trimming stripped 5 bases from V and 3 bases from J, with 8 bases between. Germline V gene lookup returns CDR1 LNHDA and CDR2 SQIVND (reference sequence). The CDR3 has 13 amino acids.

There are many counts of this clonotype. The V gene is TRBV24-1, the J gene TRBJ2-2, with D perhaps matching TRBD1 or TRBD2 (5 bases each). Trimming took 7 bases from V and 4 from J, leaving 15 bases between them. The germline V gene has CDR1 KGHDR and CDR2 SFDVKD. CDR3 length: 15 amino acids. CDR3 in amino acids: CATSIDSGGTGELFF. The CDR3 region has the DNA TGTGCCACCAGCATCGACAGTGGAGGCACCGGGGAGCTGTTTTTT.